This T cell receptor beta chain derives from a study of T cell responses to AZD1222 COVID-19 vaccine. TCRdb's table, derived via immunoSEQ multiplex PCR, lists solely in-frame clones and lacks some. The sample holds more than 150,000 clones, 90% seen once. Findings and caveats of the study: Seropositivity was recorded at baseline in only a handful of AZD1222 recipients. In a largely white British group with more females than males, clonal diversity was possibly underestimated. Spike was spanned by vaccine-associated CD4 TCRs, with dominance at 160-218 and 743-854. Repertoires in all cases were sampled only once the peak T cell response had passed.

CDR3 length equals 15 residues. Details on this clone: What it recognizes is unknown.

This chain connects TRBV21-1 to TRBJ1-5; the DNA was not used to check the table's D call, TRBD1. TRBV21-1 corresponds to a pseudogene. The receptor comes from an adult who received the AZD1222 COVID-19 vaccine. The source material was peripheral blood, sampled 28 days after the second AZD1222 dose. CDR3 DNA: TGTGCCAGCAGCCAGGGGGGATTGGAAAATCAGCCCCAGCATTTT. As protein: CASSQGGLENQPQHF.